This T cell receptor beta chain was obtained from a study of spatial heterogeneity in lung cancer. For the study at large: Alpha-chain sequences were consistently detected in smaller numbers than beta-chain sequences.

Described time point: sample taken at primary tumor resection. Whole RNA, isolated from tumor, nontumor lung or frozen PBMC, was sequenced without prior sorting. The donors, 60 to 80 patients with untreated early-stage non-small cell lung cancer, provided the samples. MiXCR, run by TCRdb on the 5' RACE reads, gives a single entry per CDR3 protein. The sample records around 30,000 distinct CDR3 sequences, approximately 8.4% being singletons. This clonotype was detected many times. Looked up from germline, CDR1 is MDHEN and CDR2 is SYDVKM. The CDR3 totals 15 residues. The V gene lost 3 bases and the J gene lost 4 bases, with 15 bases spanning the gap.

Sequencing used PBMCs, obtained at surgery. The receptor was derived from a female donor with early-stage non-small cell lung cancer. V and J are TRBV28 and TRBJ1-2; D may be TRBD1 (5 bases). The DNA for the CDR3 is TGTGCCAGCAGTTTGGCCGGGACGGTCCTCTATGGCTACACCTTC. Its translation is CASSLAGTVLYGYTF.